This note documents a single T cell receptor beta chain sequence. The data belong to a study of blood T cell repertoires in COVID-19. The overall study: Collection of acute and convalescent COVID-19 samples took place in the United States, Italy and Spain. From T cells, B-cell-depleted T cells, or PBMCs came the material, which was cDNA or gDNA.

V gave up 1 base and J gave up 2 bases; unmatched junction bases: 5. Germline lookup yields CDR1 GTSNPN and CDR2 SVGIG (reference sequence). This CDR3 contains 15 residues. TCRdb's copy holds only in-frame clones and misses some; the assay was immunoSEQ multiplex PCR. The sample contains approximately 100,000 clones, about 89% of which appear only once. This clonotype originated in a human donor in a cohort sampled during active COVID-19. Sequencing input: peripheral blood. The chain has TRBV30 and TRBJ1-2; 9 nucleotides agree with TRBD1. The CDR3 DNA is TGTGCCTGGAGTGGAGGGACAGGGACGAACTATGGCTACACCTTC. Translation gives CAWSGGTGTNYGYTF. Variable domain in full (rest from reference TRBV30 and TRBJ1-2): SQTIHQWPATLVQPVGSPLSLECTVEGTSNPNLYWYRQAAGRGLQLLFYSVGIGQISSEVPQNLSASRPQDRQFILSSKKLLLSDSGFYLCAWSGGTGTNYGYTFGSGTRLTVV.